The 10 T cell receptor beta chains below were found in one sample sequenced in a study of spatial heterogeneity in lung cancer. TCRdb reanalysed the 5' RACE reads using MiXCR and keeps one entry per CDR3 protein. The table lists about 3,200 distinct CDR3 sequences, 15% to 20% of them singletons. Their antigen targets remain unknown. Time point here: sample taken at primary tumor resection. Study observations and caveats: Counts of expanded intratumoral alpha and beta TCRs tracked tumor mutation counts.

The input for sequencing was lung tumor tissue, taken at surgery. All receptors derive from a male donor with early-stage non-small cell lung cancer.

The CDR3 bases are TGTGCCAGTAGTATGCGAGGAGGGGGACAGACCAGCAATCAGCCCCAGCATTTT. Protein product: CASSMRGGGQTSNQPQHF. The chain joins TRBV19 to TRBJ1-5; 7 bases align to TRBD1. The ends lost 3 bases at V and 1 base at J; junction bases unmatched: 12. The germline gives CDR1 LNHDA, CDR2 SQIVND (reference sequence). This CDR3 region has 18 residues.

There are a few counts of this clonotype. This chain uses TRBV14 with TRBJ2-7; D is undetermined. The CDR3 consists of 12 residues. Trimming cost V 1 base and J 4 bases, with 5 bases left between them. Germline V CDR1 and CDR2: SGHDN, FVKESK. The CDR3 coding sequence is TGTGCCAGCAGCCAAGCCCGATACGAGCAGTACTTC. It specifies CASSQARYEQYF.

V gene TRBV9 combines with J gene TRBJ2-7; 10 nucleotides agree with TRBD1. This CDR3 spans 15 amino acids. In germline, CDR1 is SGDLS, CDR2 YYNGEE. With V trimmed by 4 bases and J by 5 bases, 9 bases remained unmatched. CDR3 protein: CASSTPGTGAHEQYF. The CDR3, as DNA: TGTGCCAGCAGCACCCCCGGGACAGGGGCCCACGAGCAGTACTTC.

This clonotype counts as medium-sized. The CDR3 is CSARTAAGESDTQYF. The CDR3 DNA is TGCAGTGCTAGGACGGCGGCGGGAGAGTCGGATACGCAGTATTTT. V is TRBV20-1 and J is TRBJ2-3; TRBD2 matches at 7 bases. The CDR3 contains 15 residues. J was trimmed by 6 bases and V by 3 bases; bases with no gene match: 12. In germline, CDR1 is DFQATT, CDR2 SNEGSKA (reference sequence).

CDR3 in amino acids: CASRGTWSQETQYF. In DNA form, the CDR3 reads TGTGCCAGCAGAGGGACGTGGAGTCAAGAGACCCAGTACTTC. The rearrangement uses TRBV12-3 or TRBV12-4 and TRBJ2-5, with D perhaps being TRBD1 or TRBD2 (5 bases each). CDR3 length: 14 amino acids. V dropped 6 bases and J dropped 2 bases, with 13 bases sitting between them.

This clonotype is medium-sized by share. This chain connects TRBV7-3 to TRBJ2-5, with 9 bases identical to TRBD1. Germline-derived CDR1 and CDR2 are SGHTA and FQGTGA. The J segment lost 5 bases and the V segment lost 5 bases, leaving 9 bases of the junction unmatched. This CDR3 is built from 15 residues. The CDR3 DNA follows: TGTGCCAGCAGCCCCCAAGGACAGGGGAAGGAGACCCAGTACTTC. Translating gives CASSPQGQGKETQYF.

As to this clonotype: The junction shows a germline mismatch at one end, possibly a read error. V usage is TRBV27 and J usage is TRBJ1-1, with 7 bases matching TRBD1. There are 15 residues in the CDR3. Looked up from germline, CDR1 is MNHEY and CDR2 is SMNVEV (reference sequence). CDR3 protein: CTSSFYGQENTEAFF. In nucleotides, the CDR3 is TGTACCAGCAGTTTCTACGGACAGGAGAACACCGAAGCTTTCTTT.

The chain uses TRBV6-5 and TRBJ2-7; D might be TRBD1 (5 bases). Trimming shortened V by 0 bases and J by 0 bases, and 9 bases separated the two germline ends. From germline, CDR1 is MNHEY and CDR2 SVGAGI. CDR3 length equals 15 residues. CDR3 coding DNA: TGTGCCAGCAGTTACTCGCCTGACAGCTCCTACGAGCAGTACTTC. Translation gives CASSYSPDSSYEQYF.

This clonotype was recorded a few times. The J gene is TRBJ2-7, the V gene TRBV20-1; possible D gene TRBD2, 5 bases. Germline V gives CDR1 DFQATT, CDR2 SNEGSKA (reference sequence). The CDR3 has 14 amino acids. The V end was cut by 0 bases, the J end by 4 bases, with 13 bases between. The CDR3 DNA follows: TGCAGTGCTAGAGATCTCGGACTGCTTTACGAGCAGTACTTC. This sequence encodes CSARDLGLLYEQYF.

The chain employs TRBV10-3 and TRBJ2-5, with D maybe TRBD2 (5 bases). V was pared by 4 bases and J by 2 bases, with 14 bases between. This CDR3 is built from 15 residues. The germline gives CDR1 ENHRY, CDR2 SYGVKD. The CDR3, as DNA: TGTGCCATCAGTGTCGGGGAAGTCGGGCAAGAGACCCAGTACTTC. Protein product: CAISVGEVGQETQYF.